A selection of T cell receptor beta chains follows, all from one sample in a study of blood T cell repertoires in COVID-19. Repertoires were generated with immunoSEQ multiplex PCR, while TCRdb's copy carries only in-frame clones and drops some. The data contain roughly 180,000 clones, 65% to 85% of them singletons. The sequenced material came from peripheral blood. These receptors came from a woman between 40 and 55 years old with COVID-19, enrolled during active disease. The CDR3 runs from the conserved cysteine through the conserved F or W. The order of the fields is clone size, J gene, V gene, D gene, CDR3 protein, CDR3 DNA. A D gene is named only where the DNA matches it firmly. Clone size is not always given. Where it is, it says once, few, many or a class for expanded clones.

-	TRBJ2-7	TRBV19	TRBD2	CASSIVASGRPEQYF	TGTGCCAGTAGTATAGTGGCTAGCGGGAGGCCCGAGCAGTACTTC
-	TRBJ2-5	TRBV10-3	TRBD1	CAISDPGQGRETQYF	TGTGCCATCAGTGATCCGGGACAGGGTAGAGAGACCCAGTACTTC
once	TRBJ1-2	TRBV12-3/TRBV12-4	-	CASSLSNRFYTF	TGTGCCAGCAGTTTATCTAATCGTTTCTACACCTTC
once	TRBJ1-2	TRBV5-1	-	CASSLYPGPYGYTF	TGCGCCAGCAGCTTGTATCCGGGTCCCTATGGCTACACCTTC
-	TRBJ2-7	TRBV10-1	-	CASSAGFEQYF	TGCGCCAGCAGTGCGGGTTTCGAGCAGTACTTC
once	TRBJ2-4	TRBV4-2	TRBD2	CASSQAPSGQNIQYF	TGTGCCAGCAGCCAAGCCCCTAGCGGACAAAACATTCAGTACTTC
-	TRBJ2-1	TRBV9	TRBD1	CASSVGDSYNEQFF	TGTGCCAGCAGCGTTGGGGACAGCTACAATGAGCAGTTCTTC
many	TRBJ2-6	TRBV19	-	CASIGYYSGANVLTF	TGTGCCAGTATTGGGTACTATTCTGGGGCCAACGTCCTGACTTTC
-	TRBJ2-5	TRBV6-6	TRBD1	CASSQSSRKGFQGAWEETQYF	TGTGCCAGCAGTCAAAGTTCCAGAAAAGGATTCCAGGGGGCATGGGAAGAGACCCAGTACTTC
-	TRBJ2-3	TRBV6-6	-	CASSYDMTVGIDTQYF	TGTGCCAGCAGTTACGATATGACGGTGGGCATAGATACGCAGTATTTT
-	TRBJ2-1	TRBV3-1/TRBV3-2	TRBD2	CASSPSTGLVRHEQFF	TGTGCCAGCAGCCCTAGTACGGGACTAGTGAGACATGAGCAGTTCTTC
-	TRBJ2-1	TRBV5-4	TRBD2	CASWTSGYNEQFF	TGTGCCAGCTGGACTAGCGGGTACAATGAGCAGTTCTTC
once	TRBJ1-4	TRBV10-1	-	CASSASGSTNEKLFF	TGCGCCAGCAGTGCCTCGGGGTCAACTAATGAAAAACTGTTTTTT
-	TRBJ1-6	TRBV10-3	-	CAISLQEGNSPLHF	TGTGCCATCAGTCTACAGGAGGGTAATTCACCCCTCCACTTT
-	TRBJ1-6	TRBV15	-	CATSREGPGGRVLHF	TGTGCCACCAGCAGAGAGGGCCCGGGGGGGAGAGTCCTCCACTTT
-	TRBJ2-3	TRBV9	-	CASSVEDTSTDTQYF	TGTGCCAGCAGCGTAGAAGACACCTCCACAGATACGCAGTATTTT
-	TRBJ1-2	TRBV5-6	TRBD1	CASSAYDREHGYTF	TGTGCCAGCAGCGCTTACGACAGGGAACACGGCTACACCTTC
-	TRBJ1-6	TRBV24-1	-	CATSTGGRGYNSPLHF	TGTGCCACCAGCACAGGCGGTCGTGGCTATAATTCACCCCTCCACTTT
-	TRBJ1-5	TRBV7-9	-	CASSLSPPGRVGNQPQHF	TGTGCCAGCAGCTTATCCCCCCCCGGCAGGGTAGGCAATCAGCCCCAGCATTTT
-	TRBJ2-3	TRBV5-1	TRBD2	CASSLAGGARGTQYF	TGCGCCAGCAGCTTGGCCGGGGGGGCCCGGGGTACGCAGTATTTT
-	TRBJ1-5	TRBV5-8	-	CASSLATHGSNQPQHF	TGTGCCAGCAGCTTAGCTACCCACGGGTCCAATCAGCCCCAGCATTTT
-	TRBJ2-3	TRBV7-2	-	CASMLPQATDTQYF	TGTGCCAGCATGCTCCCTCAAGCCACAGATACGCAGTATTTT
-	TRBJ1-4	TRBV10-2	TRBD1	CASTTGVGKGEKLFF	TGCGCCAGCACTACAGGGGTGGGAAAGGGAGAAAAACTGTTTTTT
-	TRBJ1-2	TRBV6-5	TRBD1	CASRWTGISGYTF	TGTGCCAGCAGGTGGACAGGCATCTCTGGCTACACCTTC
-	TRBJ2-7	TRBV25-1	-	CASSEYMEGFYEQYF	TGTGCCAGCAGTGAATATATGGAGGGGTTCTACGAGCAGTACTTC
-	TRBJ2-1	TRBV5-1	-	CASSFDDSYNEQFF	TGCGCCAGCAGCTTTGATGACAGTTACAATGAGCAGTTCTTC
-	TRBJ2-7	TRBV10-2	-	CASSEGRRSYEQYF	TGCGCCAGCAGTGAGGGCCGGAGGTCCTACGAGCAGTACTTC
-	TRBJ2-3	TRBV10-1	TRBD2	CASTFAGGRDTQYF	TGCGCCAGTACTTTCGCGGGGGGCCGAGATACGCAGTATTTT
-	TRBJ1-1	TRBV20-1	-	CSAREDSEAFF	TGCAGTGCTAGAGAGGACAGTGAAGCTTTCTTT
-	TRBJ1-4	TRBV28	-	CASREGPTTNEKLFF	TGTGCCAGCAGGGAGGGACCTACAACTAATGAAAAACTGTTTTTT
-	TRBJ2-7	TRBV28	TRBD1	CASRLSGQYSLYEQYF	TGTGCCAGCAGATTATCGGGACAGTACTCTCTCTACGAGCAGTACTTC
once	TRBJ1-1	TRBV6-5	-	CASSYGSLNTEAFF	TGTGCCAGCAGTTACGGGAGCTTGAACACTGAAGCTTTCTTT
-	TRBJ2-7	TRBV6-6	TRBD1	CASSYSGQPSSYEQYF	TGTGCCAGCAGTTACTCGGGACAGCCCAGCTCCTACGAGCAGTACTTC
few	TRBJ1-1	TRBV10-1	-	CASSDHSRGTEAFF	TGCGCCAGCAGTGACCACTCCAGGGGCACTGAAGCTTTCTTT
-	TRBJ2-3	TRBV2	TRBD1	CASSEAGQGATDTQYF	TGTGCCAGCAGTGAAGCGGGACAGGGGGCAACAGATACGCAGTATTTT
-	TRBJ1-1	TRBV5-5	TRBD1	CASSLVEGGPEAFF	TGTGCCAGCAGCTTGGTTGAAGGGGGCCCTGAAGCTTTCTTT
-	TRBJ2-3	TRBV18	TRBD2	CASSYIAGGTDTQYF	TGTGCCAGCTCCTACATTGCGGGAGGCACAGATACGCAGTATTTT